This T cell receptor (beta chain) was sequenced for a study of cytomegalovirus exposure and HLA in healthy donors. Study conclusions and caveats: In vitro testing confirmed a few CMV-associated chains as specific for CMV antigens.

In the case of this clone: Its antigen is as yet unknown.

Primers: 60 Vbeta forward and 13 Jbeta reverse. Only in-frame clones appear in the TCRdb table, and some are missing; sequencing was by immunoSEQ multiplex PCR. Here the sample spans roughly 97,000 clones, over 75% being singletons. The sample consisted of PBMCs. This clonotype was obtained from a man aged 55 to 70 in good health and CMV-seropositive.

CDR3 amino acids: CASSLRGPYEQYF. The CDR3, as DNA: TGTGCCAGCAGCTTGCGAGGGCCCTACGAGCAGTACTTC. V usage is TRBV13 and J usage is TRBJ2-7, with D possibly being TRBD2 (5 bases). Trimming removed 3 bases from V and 2 bases from J, with 8 bases in between. CDR1 and CDR2 from the germline V gene are PRHDT and FYEKMQ (reference sequence). The CDR3 has 13 residues.